The next 32 T cell receptor beta chains were all read from a single sample in a study of neurological immune-mediated disorders. TCRdb re-derived calls from the 5' RACE reads in MiXCR, one entry per CDR3 protein. Found here are about 35,000 distinct CDR3 sequences, around 6.8% of them singletons; the top ten hold roughly 4.3%. The sequenced sample was PBMCs. The receptor source for this set is a woman between 40 and 55 years old in good health.

The sample holds many counts of this clonotype. The rearrangement joins TRBV5-1 to TRBJ2-3; D is ambiguous. V lost 1 base and J 1 base, leaving 7 bases between the germline ends. The CDR3 loop spans 14 amino acids. The V gene's germline CDR1 is SGHRS and CDR2 YFSETQ. CDR3 bases: TGCGCCAGCAGCTTGTTAAGCGGCACAGATACGCAGTATTTT. Residues: CASSLLSGTDTQYF.

In this sample, this clonotype turned up many times. The V and J genes are TRBV19 and TRBJ2-1; D uncertain. The V end lost 3 bases, the J end lost 5 bases, and 8 bases lay between the germline ends. The germline V gene encodes CDR1 LNHDA and CDR2 SQIVND (reference sequence). The CDR3 has 13 amino acids. The CDR3 region is CASSITENNEQFF. In nucleotides, the CDR3 is TGTGCCAGTAGTATTACAGAGAACAATGAGCAGTTCTTC. The full variable domain, rest sourced from reference TRBV19 and TRBJ2-1, is DGGITQSPKYLFRKEGQNVTLSCEQNLNHDAMYWYRQDPGQGLRLIYYSQIVNDFQKGDIAEGYSVSREKKESFPLTVTSAQKNPTAFYLCASSITENNEQFFGPGTRLTVL.

This clonotype appeared many times. The CDR3 is CASSFSESTDTQYF. CDR3 nucleotides: TGTGCCAGCAGCTTCTCGGAGAGCACAGATACGCAGTATTTT. The chain links TRBV7-6 to TRBJ2-3; D unresolved. CDR3 length: 14 amino acids. The V end was cut by 3 bases, the J end by 0 bases, with 7 bases between. CDR1 and CDR2 (germline): SGHVS, FNYEAQ.

This clonotype has at least ten counts. The rearrangement uses TRBV6-1 and TRBJ2-2; 8 nucleotides align to TRBD2. The germline gives CDR1 MNHNS, CDR2 SASEGT. V was clipped by 6 bases and J by 6 bases; unmatched bases: 6. The CDR3 extends over 14 amino acids. The CDR3 DNA sequence: TGTGCCAGCAGGACGGGGGGGAAATCCGGGGAGCTGTTTTTT. This sequence encodes CASRTGGKSGELFF.

This clonotype showed up many times. V gene TRBV5-1 combines with J gene TRBJ2-2, with TRBD2 matching over 8 bases. CDR3 length equals 16 residues. Germline V gene sequence: CDR1 SGHRS, CDR2 YFSETQ. The J segment lost 5 bases and the V segment lost 0 bases, leaving 6 bases of the junction unmatched. The CDR3: CASSLDAAGETGELFF. CDR3 in DNA: TGCGCCAGCAGCTTGGACGCAGCGGGGGAGACCGGGGAGCTGTTTTTT.

In its sample, this clonotype was seen many times. Written as DNA, the CDR3 is TGTGCCAGCAGCCAAGATCGGGACAGTGAAGCTTTCTTT. Its protein is CASSQDRDSEAFF. J is TRBJ1-1 and V is TRBV4-2; 7 positions match TRBD1. CDR3 length: 13 residues. The V and J ends lost 0 bases and 7 bases, in that order; junction bases with no gene match: 2. The germline gives CDR1 LGHNA, CDR2 YNFKEQ.

Ten or more counts support this clonotype. V and J are TRBV6-2 or TRBV6-3 and TRBJ2-1; 10 nucleotides match TRBD2. The CDR3 runs 15 residues. The V gene end was trimmed by 2 bases and the J gene end by 6 bases; junction bases not matched to a gene: 4. CDR1 is MNHEY, CDR2 SVGEGT, per germline. This CDR3 is CASSYPASGGNEQFF. DNA of the CDR3: TGTGCCAGCAGTTACCCTGCTAGCGGGGGCAATGAGCAGTTCTTC.

In its sample, this clonotype was seen many times. The DNA of the CDR3 is TGCGCCAGCAGCCACGTACTAGCCAATGAGCAGTTCTTC. This gives the protein CASSHVLANEQFF. This chain joins TRBV4-1 and TRBJ2-1; D may be TRBD2 (6 bases). V lost 3 bases and J lost 6, with 9 bases in between. Germline values: CDR1 MGHRA, CDR2 YSYEKL. The CDR3 is 13 residues long.

This clonotype showed up many times. The rearrangement uses TRBV10-3 and TRBJ2-6; the D gene is possibly TRBD2 (6 bases). Deletions cut 2 bases from V and 2 bases from J, with 16 bases between. This CDR3 region has 18 residues. Germline-derived CDR1 and CDR2 are ENHRY and SYGVKD. This CDR3 reads CAISETAGGRAGANVLTF. The CDR3 DNA is TGTGCCATCAGTGAGACAGCCGGGGGACGGGCTGGGGCCAACGTCCTGACTTTC.

This clonotype was detected many times. The J gene is TRBJ2-2, the V gene TRBV5-1; D might be TRBD2 (6 bases). This CDR3 contains 14 residues. Germline assignment: CDR1 SGHRS and CDR2 YFSETQ. The V end was cut by 9 bases, the J end by 0 bases, with 12 bases between. This CDR3 is CATRPGANTGELFF. In nucleotides, the CDR3 is TGCGCCACCCGGCCGGGGGCGAACACCGGGGAGCTGTTTTTT.

This clonotype has ten or more counts. This chain joins TRBV14 and TRBJ2-1; D is perhaps TRBD1 (5 bases). Germline V gives CDR1 SGHDN, CDR2 FVKESK. Trimming left V 5 bases short and J 3 bases short, with 11 bases between. This CDR3 spans 14 amino acids. The CDR3 DNA reads as TGTGCCAGCAGCGGCAGGGCTGACTACAATGAGCAGTTCTTC. It specifies CASSGRADYNEQFF.

This clonotype appeared many times. The V gene is TRBV24-1, the J gene TRBJ2-1; 11 bases match TRBD2. The CDR3 spans 17 residues. With 0 bases clipped from V and 6 bases from J, the junction kept 6 bases outside the gene matches. CDR1 and CDR2 from the germline V gene are KGHDR and SFDVKD. The chain's CDR3 is CATSDLFSSGRSNEQFF. The CDR3 DNA reads TGTGCCACCAGTGATTTGTTCTCTAGCGGGAGGAGCAATGAGCAGTTCTTC.

Many counts were recorded for this clonotype. The chain uses TRBV5-1 and TRBJ2-3; the D gene is possibly TRBD1 (5 bases). The CDR3 has 15 amino acids. Germline V gene data show CDR1 as SGHRS and CDR2 as YFSETQ. V was trimmed by 0 bases and J by 4 bases, leaving 12 bases between them. As DNA, the CDR3 is TGCGCCAGCAGCTTGGAGGGGTTCGCGGCAGATACGCAGTATTTT. It codes for CASSLEGFAADTQYF.

In its sample, this clonotype was seen many times. This chain uses TRBV5-1 with TRBJ2-2; D not resolved. V lost 0 bases and J 4 bases, leaving 16 bases between the germline ends. The germline gives CDR1 SGHRS, CDR2 YFSETQ. The CDR3 consists of 17 residues. This CDR3 is CASSLDGAAIGTGELFF. CDR3 bases: TGCGCCAGCAGCTTGGATGGAGCCGCGATTGGCACCGGGGAGCTGTTTTTT.

This clonotype occurred many times. The chain joins TRBV5-1 to TRBJ2-6; unclear D gene. With 2 bases removed from V and 0 bases from J, the gap between germline ends came to 6 bases. Germline values: CDR1 SGHRS, CDR2 YFSETQ. CDR3 length: 15 amino acids. The CDR3 is CASSLSASGANVLTF. CDR3 nucleotides: TGCGCCAGCAGCTTATCAGCCTCTGGGGCCAACGTCCTGACTTTC.

The table lists this clonotype with many counts. The chain couples TRBV5-6 to TRBJ1-1; perhaps TRBD1 as D (6 bases). V was clipped by 3 bases and J by 1 base, with 16 bases between them. Germline CDR1 SGHDT, CDR2 YYEEEE. CDR3 length equals 16 residues. The CDR3 DNA reads TGTGCCAGCAGCTCTTGGGGGGCTCTCAAGAACACTGAAGCTTTCTTT. Translation gives CASSSWGALKNTEAFF.

The chain carries TRBV6-1 and TRBJ2-2; possible D gene TRBD1, 6 bases. In germline, CDR1 is MNHNS, CDR2 SASEGT. V lost 10 bases and J lost 4, with 16 bases in between. The CDR3 runs 14 residues. The CDR3 DNA follows: TGTGCCAACAGAGCCGGGACACCCACCGGGGAGCTGTTTTTT. This sequence encodes CANRAGTPTGELFF.

This clonotype was picked up many times. This chain links TRBV27 with TRBJ2-7; D perhaps matches TRBD2 (7 bases). Germline V gives CDR1 MNHEY, CDR2 SMNVEV (reference sequence). CDR3 length: 16 amino acids. V dropped 0 bases and J dropped 6 bases, with 18 bases sitting between them. The DNA for the CDR3 is TGTGCCAGCAGTTTATCTGGGGGGGCTACCACGGGCGAGCAGTACTTC. This sequence encodes CASSLSGGATTGEQYF.

This clonotype was recorded at least ten times. The rearrangement joins TRBV6-2 or TRBV6-3 to TRBJ1-2, with D hard to call. The CDR3 consists of 15 residues. V was trimmed by 2 bases and J by 4 bases, leaving 14 bases between them. Germline V gives CDR1 MNHEY, CDR2 SVGEGT. As DNA, the CDR3 is TGTGCCAGCAGTTACGCCGCAGTAACTGGCTATGGCTACACCTTC. Protein sequence: CASSYAAVTGYGYTF.

In its sample, this clonotype was seen a few times. The chain uses TRBV7-3 and TRBJ2-1, with no clear D. The ends were cut back, 0 bases at V and 8 bases at J, with 17 bases in the middle. This CDR3 has 16 amino acids. Germline-derived CDR1 and CDR2 are SGHTA and FQGTGA. The CDR3 is CASSLTDGPGRDEQFF. The CDR3 nucleotides are TGTGCCAGCAGCTTAACAGACGGTCCGGGTCGCGATGAGCAGTTCTTC.

This clonotype was detected ten times or more. The chain recombines TRBV12-3 or TRBV12-4 with TRBJ2-5, with D uncertain. V gave up 6 bases and J gave up 1 base, with 6 bases separating them. The CDR3 is 12 residues long. Here the CDR3 reads CASSPTQETQYF. The CDR3 nucleotides read TGTGCCAGCAGCCCCACCCAAGAGACCCAGTACTTC.

This clonotype was seen many times. The chain employs TRBV24-1 and TRBJ2-3; 8 nucleotides agree with TRBD1. The CDR3 extends over 18 amino acids. CDR1 and CDR2 (germline): KGHDR, SFDVKD. The V and J ends lost 3 bases and 3 bases, in that order; junction bases with no gene match: 13. The CDR3 sequence: CATSDHRTGTPRTDTQYF. The CDR3 DNA follows: TGTGCCACCAGTGATCACCGGACAGGGACCCCCCGGACAGATACGCAGTATTTT.

The table lists this clonotype with many counts. The rearrangement links TRBV9 to TRBJ1-5, with a weak D call TRBD1 (6 bases). In germline, CDR1 is SGDLS, CDR2 YYNGEE. The CDR3 covers 16 residues. Trimming stripped 4 bases from V and 2 bases from J, with 16 bases between. The CDR3 loop reads CASSKGGGAGNQPQHF. In DNA form, the CDR3 reads TGTGCCAGCAGCAAGGGGGGGGGAGCTGGCAATCAGCCCCAGCATTTT.

This clonotype was detected many times. The CDR3 DNA follows: TGCGCCAGCAGACCGGGACTAGCAGTGTCCTACGAGCAGTACTTC. It encodes CASRPGLAVSYEQYF. The genes are TRBV5-1 and TRBJ2-7, with 9 positions matching TRBD2. This CDR3 has 15 amino acids. The V and J ends lost 5 bases and 1 base, in that order; junction bases with no gene match: 7. Germline V CDR1 and CDR2: SGHRS, YFSETQ. Looking up the rest from reference TRBV5-1 and TRBJ2-7 gives the full variable domain: KAGVTQTPRYLIKTRGQQVTLSCSPISGHRSVSWYQQTPGQGLQFLFEYFSETQRNKGNFPGRFSGRQFSNSRSEMNVSTLELGDSALYLCASRPGLAVSYEQYFGPGTRLTVT.

This clonotype was observed many times. The J gene is TRBJ2-5, the V gene TRBV5-1; D is unresolved. In germline, CDR1 is SGHRS, CDR2 YFSETQ. The CDR3 covers 16 residues. V shed 0 bases and J shed 1 base, with 13 bases lying between them. The CDR3 region has the DNA TGCGCCAGCAGCTTGGGTTCCCTCGAATCCCAAGAGACCCAGTACTTC. It is translated as CASSLGSLESQETQYF.

This clonotype showed up many times. V is TRBV2 and J is TRBJ1-5, with 9 bases matching TRBD1. V shed 6 bases and J 4 bases; nucleotides not matched to a gene: 7. Germline-derived CDR1 and CDR2 are SNHLY and FYNNEI. The CDR3 is 15 residues long. The CDR3 sequence is CASRVDRGFNQPQHF. In DNA form, the CDR3 reads TGTGCCAGCAGGGTGGACAGGGGATTTAATCAGCCCCAGCATTTT.

This clonotype was picked up many times. The chain employs TRBV29-1 and TRBJ1-1, with TRBD1 matching 7 bases. Germline loops: CDR1 SQVTM, CDR2 ANQGSEA. The CDR3 is 13 residues long. V shed 7 bases, J shed 4 bases, and the junction held 9 bases outside the gene matches. Here the CDR3 reads CSANDRDATEAFF. In DNA form, the CDR3 reads TGCAGCGCCAATGACAGGGATGCCACTGAAGCTTTCTTT.

This clonotype was seen ten or more times. The rearrangement uses TRBV9 and TRBJ1-3; D uncertain. The CDR3 is made up of 12 amino acids. The germline CDR1 and CDR2 sequences are SGDLS and YYNGEE. The V end lost 4 bases, the J end lost 4 bases, and 6 bases lay between the germline ends. The CDR3 is CASSRGGNTIYF. The DNA for the CDR3 is TGTGCCAGCAGCAGAGGCGGAAACACCATATATTTT. The variable domain in full, completed from reference TRBV9 and TRBJ1-3, reads DSGVTQTPKHLITATGQRVTLRCSPRSGDLSVYWYQQSLDQGLQFLIQYYNGEERAKGNILERFSAQQFPDLHSELNLSSLELGDSALYFCASSRGGNTIYFGEGSWLTVV.

This clonotype showed up many times. The chain combines TRBV9 with TRBJ2-4, with a tentative D call TRBD2 (6 bases). CDR1 SGDLS and CDR2 YYNGEE come from the germline V gene. V was shortened by 0 bases and J by 7 bases, with 11 bases between the two germline ends. The CDR3 length is 14 residues. CDR3 sequence: CASSVGGVGNIQYF. CDR3 bases: TGTGCCAGCAGCGTAGGGGGGGTCGGGAACATTCAGTACTTC.

The V and J genes are TRBV27 and TRBJ2-3, with no clear D. The V end was cut by 0 bases, the J end by 3 bases, with 4 bases between. CDR1 is MNHEY and CDR2 is SMNVEV in the germline V gene (reference sequence). This CDR3 spans 13 amino acids. The CDR3 here is CASSLSQTDTQYF. Written as DNA, the CDR3 is TGTGCCAGCAGTTTATCCCAAACAGATACGCAGTATTTT.

This clonotype was seen repeatedly, ten times or more. The chain links TRBV11-2 to TRBJ2-1; 13 nucleotides line up with TRBD2. This CDR3 contains 15 residues. J gave up 9 bases and V 3 bases, and 5 bases lay outside the gene matches. CDR1 SGHAT and CDR2 FQNNGV come from the germline V gene. The CDR3 protein is CASSLGLAGLLEQFF. In nucleotides, the CDR3 is TGTGCCAGCAGCTTGGGACTAGCGGGGTTACTTGAGCAGTTCTTC.

In this sample, this clonotype turned up many times. This sequence joins TRBV20-1 and TRBJ2-7, with 9 bases matching TRBD2. Germline V lookup: CDR1 DFQATT, CDR2 SNEGSKA (reference sequence). CDR3 size: 13 residues. Here the CDR3 reads CSAQGLAGSEQYF. The CDR3 DNA follows: TGCAGCGCGCAGGGGCTAGCGGGATCGGAGCAGTACTTC.